This record concerns one T cell receptor (beta chain) sequence. What it recognizes is unknown. The protocol was immunoSEQ multiplex PCR, while the TCRdb copy is restricted to in-frame clones and leaves out a portion. The sample includes about 88,000 clones, approximately 85% of them seen just once. The CDR3 length is 15 residues. Trimming removed 3 bases at V and 7 bases at J, with 19 bases between. Germline CDR1 is ENHRY and CDR2 is SYGVKD. The source of the sample is a study of OX40 agonist ivuxolimab in advanced cancers. Background on the study: Patients were dosed intravenously with ivuxolimab at 0.01 to 10 mg/kg every 2 weeks. Among those treated, three patients had partial responses, one with hepatocellular carcinoma and two with cutaneous melanoma. Findings of the study overall: Researchers report that CD8+ T cells had, on average, more expanded clones than CD4+. Undetermined was the antigen specificity of the expanded peripheral T cells.

V is TRBV10-3 and J is TRBJ2-7; TRBD2 might be the D (6 bases). Sequenced material: CD4+ or CD8+ T cells sorted from blood, taken in a trial of the OX40 agonist ivuxolimab. This clonotype originated in an adult with an advanced solid tumor such as melanoma, head and neck, liver or kidney cancer. This CDR3 reads CAISDGASAPGEQYF. The CDR3 DNA follows: TGTGCCATCAGTGACGGGGCTAGCGCTCCGGGGGAGCAGTACTTC.